The next 18 T cell receptor beta chains were all read from a single sample in a study of T cell responses to AZD1222 COVID-19 vaccine. Repertoires were generated with immunoSEQ multiplex PCR, while TCRdb's copy carries only in-frame clones and drops some. This sample has around 140,000 clones, with around 90% found just once. Specimen: peripheral blood, collected on day 0 of AZD1222 vaccination. The source of these receptors is an adult in good health.

This chain connects TRBV19 to TRBJ1-2; the match to TRBD1 covers 7 bases. The CDR3 is 15 amino acids. The ends lost 1 base at V and 5 bases at J; junction bases unmatched: 7. From germline, CDR1 is LNHDA and CDR2 SQIVND (reference sequence). The CDR3 sequence: CASSIGAGTAYGYTF. CDR3 bases: TGTGCCAGTAGTATAGGGGCCGGGACAGCGTATGGCTACACCTTC.

The V and J genes are TRBV6-5 and TRBJ1-2; D not resolved. The germline V gene encodes CDR1 MNHEY and CDR2 SVGAGI. This CDR3 region has 14 residues. V was shortened by 3 bases and J by 2 bases, with 10 bases between the two germline ends. Written as DNA, the CDR3 is TGTGCCAGCAGTTATCGTGACCAGAACTATGGCTACACCTTC. Protein: CASSYRDQNYGYTF.

The chain has TRBV20-1 and TRBJ2-7, with D perhaps TRBD1 (6 bases). V was clipped by 2 bases and J by 6 bases, with 8 bases between them. CDR3 length: 11 amino acids. The germline CDR1 and CDR2 sequences are DFQATT and SNEGSKA (reference sequence). CDR3 sequence: CSARQGIEQYF. CDR3 in DNA: TGCAGTGCTAGACAGGGGATCGAGCAGTACTTC.

The gene calls are TRBV4-2 and TRBJ1-1; 12 bases match TRBD1. The CDR3 covers 19 residues. Germline loops: CDR1 LGHNA, CDR2 YNFKEQ. After removal of 1 base from V and 1 base from J, the junction contained 10 bases not matched to a gene. The CDR3 reads CASSQVLAGTGGRNTEAFF. DNA of the CDR3: TGTGCCAGCAGCCAAGTTCTGGCGGGGACAGGGGGCCGGAACACTGAAGCTTTCTTT.

This clone has just a few counts. The V gene is TRBV4-1, the J gene TRBJ1-6, with D unresolved. The CDR3 covers 15 residues. With 0 bases removed from V and 11 bases from J, the gap between germline ends came to 14 bases. The V gene's germline CDR1 is MGHRA and CDR2 YSYEKL. In DNA form, the CDR3 reads TGCGCCAGCAGCCAAGATCCTGGCAGTGAACCACCCCTCCACTTT. This codes for CASSQDPGSEPPLHF.

J is TRBJ1-1 and V is TRBV19; D not certain. CDR1 is LNHDA and CDR2 is SQIVND in the germline V gene (reference sequence). The ends were cut back, 7 bases at V and 4 bases at J, with 13 bases in the middle. The CDR3 covers 13 residues. CDR3: CASKVALSTEAFF. The CDR3 coding sequence is TGTGCCAGTAAGGTCGCCCTAAGCACTGAAGCTTTCTTT.

This clone was observed a handful of times. V usage is TRBV19 and J usage is TRBJ2-2, with TRBD1 as a possible D gene (6 bases). The CDR3 runs 15 residues. Germline lookup yields CDR1 LNHDA and CDR2 SQIVND (reference sequence). Trimming removed 5 bases at V and 2 bases at J, with 12 bases between. CDR3 residues: CASSVQGTNTGELFF. The CDR3 DNA follows: TGTGCCAGTAGTGTCCAGGGGACAAACACCGGGGAGCTGTTTTTT.

The rearrangement joins TRBV6-4 to TRBJ1-2; D uncertain. The V and J ends lost 0 bases and 7 bases respectively, with 15 bases between them. Germline assignment: CDR1 MRHNA and CDR2 SNTAGT. The CDR3 contains 15 residues. DNA of the CDR3: TGTGCCAGCAGTGACTCGGAAGGCCTGGAGGGTGGCTACACCTTC. Protein: CASSDSEGLEGGYTF.

The rearrangement links TRBV19 to TRBJ1-5; possible D gene TRBD1, 5 bases. V lost 1 base to trimming and J lost 0 bases, with 13 bases between them. Germline V gene lookup returns CDR1 LNHDA and CDR2 SQIVND (reference sequence). The CDR3 has 17 residues. The CDR3 is CASSIAGRDDSNQPQHF. The CDR3 DNA sequence: TGTGCCAGTAGTATAGCCGGGAGGGACGATAGCAATCAGCCCCAGCATTTT.

The gene calls are TRBV7-2 and TRBJ1-1; 8 bases are a match to TRBD1. The germline V gene encodes CDR1 SGHTA and CDR2 FQGNSA. This CDR3 has 15 residues. The J segment lost 10 bases and the V segment lost 4 bases, leaving 14 bases of the junction unmatched. CDR3 in DNA: TGTGCCAGCAGCTCTGATCTCGGACAGGGAATTTTAGCTTTCTTT. Translation gives CASSSDLGQGILAFF.

V is TRBV7-9 and J is TRBJ1-1, with D maybe TRBD1 (6 bases). The V end lost 3 bases, the J end lost 3 bases, and 8 bases lay between the germline ends. The CDR3 loop spans 13 amino acids. CDR1 is SEHNR and CDR2 is FQNEAQ in the germline V gene (reference sequence). The DNA for the CDR3 is TGTGCCAGCAGCTTGAGGGGGGACACTGAAGCTTTCTTT. Its protein is CASSLRGDTEAFF.

V is TRBV11-3 and J is TRBJ1-6; no definite D call. CDR1 is SGHNT and CDR2 is YENEEA in the germline V gene. The V gene lost 0 bases and the J gene lost 0 bases, with 9 bases spanning the gap. The CDR3 spans 17 residues. CDR3: CASSLDWESSYNSPLHF. CDR3 nucleotide sequence: TGTGCCAGCAGCTTAGACTGGGAAAGCTCCTATAATTCACCCCTCCACTTT.

This clone was detected once. The chain uses TRBV14 and TRBJ2-7; D ambiguous. The CDR3 spans 14 residues. Germline assignment: CDR1 SGHDN and CDR2 FVKESK. V lost 4 bases, J lost 7 bases, and 17 bases lay in between. CDR3 loop: CASSRPTLPREQYF. The DNA of the CDR3 is TGTGCCAGCAGCCGACCTACACTCCCGCGTGAGCAGTACTTC.

This clone was seen only once. The chain joins TRBV7-8 to TRBJ2-2, with 8 bases aligning to TRBD1. V was pared by 7 bases and J by 8 bases, with 15 bases of the junction left unmatched. The CDR3 totals 16 residues. Germline V gene data show CDR1 as SGHVS and CDR2 as FQNEAQ. The DNA for the CDR3 is TGTGCCAGCACCTTCGGGAGACAGGGGATTTCGGGGGAGCTGTTTTTT. Translation: CASTFGRQGISGELFF.

The rearrangement joins TRBV30 to TRBJ1-2, with D unclear. The CDR3 runs to 11 residues. Trimming stripped 4 bases from V and 8 bases from J, with 11 bases between. The germline V gene has CDR1 GTSNPN and CDR2 SVGIG (reference sequence). For the CDR3, the DNA is TGTGCCTGGATCAGACTACAAGGCTACACCTTC. As protein: CAWIRLQGYTF.

The V call is TRBV7-6, the J call TRBJ1-6; D gene unclear. V gave up 5 bases and J gave up 6 bases, with 8 bases separating them. CDR1 is SGHVS, CDR2 FNYEAQ, per germline. The CDR3 covers 13 residues. This CDR3 is CASSTTGNSPLHF. CDR3 in DNA: TGTGCCAGCAGCACGACGGGTAATTCACCCCTCCACTTT.

This chain joins TRBV29-1 and TRBJ2-1; 10 nucleotides agree with TRBD2. The CDR3 loop spans 16 amino acids. Germline CDR1 reads SQVTM; CDR2 reads ANQGSEA. J was trimmed by 2 bases and V by 6 bases; bases with no gene match: 10. In nucleotides, the CDR3 is TGCAGCGTGACCGGACTAGCGGATCGGACCTACAATGAGCAGTTCTTC. As protein: CSVTGLADRTYNEQFF.

This CDR3 reads CASSLYSGRTNYGYTF. The CDR3 nucleotides are TGTGCCAGCAGCTTGTACTCGGGGAGGACGAACTATGGCTACACCTTC. The chain recombines TRBV5-4 with TRBJ1-2; no definite D call. Trimming pared 1 base from V and 2 bases from J, leaving 15 bases between. CDR1 is SGHNT, CDR2 YYREEE, per germline (reference sequence). The CDR3 covers 16 residues.